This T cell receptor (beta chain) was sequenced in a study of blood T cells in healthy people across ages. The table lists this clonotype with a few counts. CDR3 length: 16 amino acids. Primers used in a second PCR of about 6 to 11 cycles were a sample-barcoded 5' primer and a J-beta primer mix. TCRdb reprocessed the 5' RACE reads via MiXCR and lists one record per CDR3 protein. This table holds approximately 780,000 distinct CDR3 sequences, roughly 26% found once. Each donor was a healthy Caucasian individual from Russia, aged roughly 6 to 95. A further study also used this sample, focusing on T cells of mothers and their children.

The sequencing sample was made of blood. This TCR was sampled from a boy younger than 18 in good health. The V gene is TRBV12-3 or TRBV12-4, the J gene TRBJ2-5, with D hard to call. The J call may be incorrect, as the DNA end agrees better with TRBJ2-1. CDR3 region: CASSYGTRSSLPEQFF. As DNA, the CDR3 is TGTGCCAGCAGTTACGGCACCAGGTCGTCCCTCCCTGAGCAGTTCTTC.